These T cell receptor beta chains were read from a single sample in a study of cytomegalovirus exposure and HLA in healthy donors. TCRdb keeps only in-frame clones here, not all; method: immunoSEQ multiplex PCR. The sample includes about 190,000 clones, 65% to 85% of them seen just once. Sequencing used PBMCs. Receptor source: a woman younger than 35 in good health and CMV-seronegative. Both conserved end residues are trimmed from each CDR3. Clone size is not always given. Where it is, it says once, few, many or a class for expanded clones.

J gene: TRBJ2-7; V gene: TRBV7-9; clone size: few; CDR3 protein: ASRSGASLVSYEQY
J gene: TRBJ1-4; V gene: TRBV5-1; clone size: NA; CDR3 protein: ASSSNRGTNEKLF
J gene: TRBJ1-5; V gene: TRBV5-1; clone size: NA; CDR3 protein: ASSTGQGNQPQH
J gene: TRBJ2-2; V gene: TRBV11-2; clone size: NA; CDR3 protein: ASSSFHRGNTGELF
J gene: TRBJ2-1; V gene: TRBV30; clone size: once; CDR3 protein: AWSARRYNEQF
J gene: TRBJ2-3; V gene: TRBV6-5; clone size: NA; CDR3 protein: ASTSGVTDTQY
J gene: TRBJ2-1; V gene: TRBV15; clone size: once; CDR3 protein: ATRESRSGGPWNEQF
J gene: TRBJ1-2; V gene: TRBV7-2; clone size: NA; CDR3 protein: ASSLEGLYGYT
J gene: TRBJ2-5; V gene: TRBV28; clone size: NA; CDR3 protein: ASSFVSGQETQY
J gene: TRBJ2-1; V gene: TRBV6-1; clone size: NA; CDR3 protein: ASSNRGTYNEQF
J gene: TRBJ2-1; V gene: TRBV19; clone size: NA; CDR3 protein: ASSIGSGSLYEQF
J gene: TRBJ2-7; V gene: TRBV5-3; clone size: NA; CDR3 protein: ARSCLTSEPSSLTSYEQY
J gene: TRBJ2-1; V gene: TRBV11-2; clone size: NA; CDR3 protein: ASSLLRVGGHNEQF
J gene: TRBJ2-5; V gene: TRBV9; clone size: NA; CDR3 protein: ASSSGETQY
J gene: TRBJ1-6; V gene: TRBV9; clone size: NA; CDR3 protein: ASRSSYNSPLH
J gene: TRBJ2-2; V gene: TRBV6-5; clone size: few; CDR3 protein: ATEAGASDTGELF
J gene: TRBJ2-7; V gene: TRBV4-1; clone size: NA; CDR3 protein: ASSPPGRDSRYEQY
J gene: TRBJ1-1; V gene: TRBV5-1; clone size: NA; CDR3 protein: ASSLNLYRGRTEAF
J gene: NA; V gene: TRBV5-6; clone size: NA; CDR3 protein: ASSRDQGAVAYEQY
J gene: TRBJ2-1; V gene: TRBV27; clone size: NA; CDR3 protein: ASSAPGTSGIYNEQF
J gene: TRBJ1-1; V gene: TRBV7-6; clone size: NA; CDR3 protein: ASSPGPGGNTEAF
J gene: TRBJ2-3; V gene: TRBV14; clone size: NA; CDR3 protein: ASRASGLYTQY
J gene: TRBJ2-5; V gene: TRBV5-8; clone size: NA; CDR3 protein: ASSLGQGNLQETQY
J gene: TRBJ1-2; V gene: TRBV5-4; clone size: NA; CDR3 protein: ASSRTGHTIGGYT
J gene: TRBJ2-2; V gene: TRBV5-8; clone size: NA; CDR3 protein: ASSPFGQGNTGELF
J gene: TRBJ1-1; V gene: TRBV7-6; clone size: NA; CDR3 protein: ASSPGKTGRAF
J gene: TRBJ2-7; V gene: TRBV5-1; clone size: few; CDR3 protein: ASSQDYEQY
J gene: TRBJ2-7; V gene: TRBV7-9; clone size: NA; CDR3 protein: SSSPDRGEQY
J gene: TRBJ1-1; V gene: TRBV9; clone size: NA; CDR3 protein: ASRIQNTEAF
J gene: TRBJ1-5; V gene: TRBV28; clone size: NA; CDR3 protein: ASSRTGGNNQPQH
J gene: TRBJ2-7; V gene: TRBV27; clone size: NA; CDR3 protein: ASSLGGLTNSYEQY
J gene: TRBJ2-1; V gene: TRBV11-2; clone size: NA; CDR3 protein: ASSLGGLRSYNEQF
J gene: TRBJ2-7; V gene: TRBV27; clone size: NA; CDR3 protein: ASSLRLPGGATGEQY
J gene: TRBJ1-5; V gene: TRBV27; clone size: once; CDR3 protein: ASSLGGVHNQPQH
J gene: TRBJ1-1; V gene: TRBV6-5; clone size: NA; CDR3 protein: ASSSTGGQGNTEAF
J gene: TRBJ2-7; V gene: TRBV10-3; clone size: NA; CDR3 protein: AISTKFTSYEQY
J gene: TRBJ1-1; V gene: TRBV29-1; clone size: NA; CDR3 protein: SVGGHTGGTEAF
J gene: TRBJ1-5; V gene: TRBV15; clone size: NA; CDR3 protein: ATSRDPTEGQPQH
J gene: TRBJ1-5; V gene: TRBV5-5; clone size: NA; CDR3 protein: ASSLDRAHQPQH
J gene: TRBJ2-3; V gene: TRBV7-9; clone size: NA; CDR3 protein: ASSNILGGGRDTQY
J gene: TRBJ1-1; V gene: TRBV5-1; clone size: NA; CDR3 protein: ASSLLQGGPPITEAF
J gene: TRBJ2-3; V gene: TRBV6-4; clone size: NA; CDR3 protein: ASSDSGQGSGDTQY
J gene: TRBJ2-2; V gene: TRBV5-1; clone size: few; CDR3 protein: ASSFGQAHTGELF
J gene: TRBJ1-2; V gene: TRBV28; clone size: NA; CDR3 protein: ASSLPGGDYGYT
J gene: TRBJ2-1; V gene: TRBV7-6; clone size: NA; CDR3 protein: ASSLMGQGFNEQF
J gene: TRBJ1-2; V gene: TRBV5-1; clone size: NA; CDR3 protein: ASSLGTGEYGYT
J gene: TRBJ2-7; V gene: TRBV18; clone size: NA; CDR3 protein: ASSPLPAGYEQY
J gene: TRBJ2-3; V gene: TRBV7-9; clone size: NA; CDR3 protein: ASSSGLAGGIPDTQY